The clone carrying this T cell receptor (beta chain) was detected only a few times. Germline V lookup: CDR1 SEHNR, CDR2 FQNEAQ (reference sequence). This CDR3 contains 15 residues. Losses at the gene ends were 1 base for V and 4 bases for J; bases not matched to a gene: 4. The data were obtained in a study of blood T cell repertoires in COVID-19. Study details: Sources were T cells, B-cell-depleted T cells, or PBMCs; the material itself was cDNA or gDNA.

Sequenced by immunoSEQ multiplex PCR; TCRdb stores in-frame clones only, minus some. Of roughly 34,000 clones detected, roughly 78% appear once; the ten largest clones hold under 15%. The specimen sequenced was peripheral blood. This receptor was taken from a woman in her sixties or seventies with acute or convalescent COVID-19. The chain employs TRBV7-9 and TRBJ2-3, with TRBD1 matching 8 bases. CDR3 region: CASSLGQGTADTQYF. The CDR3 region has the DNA TGTGCCAGCAGCTTAGGACAGGGGACTGCAGATACGCAGTATTTT. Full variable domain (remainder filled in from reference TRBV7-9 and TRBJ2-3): DTGVSQNPRHKITKRGQNVTFRCDPISEHNRLYWYRQTLGQGPEFLTYFQNEAQLEKSRLLSDRFSAERPKGSFSTLEIQRTEQGDSAMYLCASSLGQGTADTQYFGPGTRLTVL.